These 14 T cell receptor beta chains originate from one sample sequenced in a study of blood T cell repertoires in COVID-19. Some clones are missing from TCRdb's copy, which holds only in-frame ones; the method was immunoSEQ multiplex PCR. This table has 150,000 to 200,000 clones, about 91% appearing once. The sequencing sample was made of peripheral blood. The source is a woman in her thirties with acute or convalescent COVID-19.

This clone is a singleton in its sample. Distinct nucleotide sequences in the sample also encode this CDR3. The genes are TRBV5-1 and TRBJ2-1, with D maybe TRBD2 (5 bases). This CDR3 has 14 residues. Trimming shortened V by 0 bases and J by 4 bases, and 8 bases separated the two germline ends. Germline V gives CDR1 SGHRS, CDR2 YFSETQ. The chain's CDR3 is CASSLAGSYNEQFF. As DNA, the CDR3 is TGCGCCAGCAGCTTGGCTGGGAGTTACAATGAGCAGTTCTTC. The complete variable domain, with remaining parts taken from reference TRBV5-1 and TRBJ2-1, reads KAGVTQTPRYLIKTRGQQVTLSCSPISGHRSVSWYQQTPGQGLQFLFEYFSETQRNKGNFPGRFSGRQFSNSRSEMNVSTLELGDSALYLCASSLAGSYNEQFFGPGTRLTVL.

The V and J genes are TRBV5-1 and TRBJ2-7, with 7 bases aligning to TRBD2. V trimming: 4 bases; J trimming: 4 bases; junction bases outside the gene matches: 11. The CDR3 extends over 15 amino acids. CDR1 is SGHRS and CDR2 is YFSETQ in the germline V gene. This CDR3 reads CASSENLGGAYEQYF. CDR3 in DNA: TGCGCCAGCAGCGAAAATTTGGGAGGGGCATACGAGCAGTACTTC.

The chain uses TRBV6-1 and TRBJ2-3; possible D gene TRBD1, 6 bases. Germline V CDR1 and CDR2: MNHNS, SASEGT. The germline V and J ends were trimmed by 4 bases and 1 base, with 18 bases remaining between them. This CDR3 spans 17 amino acids. The CDR3 region is CASSVRGTVQGTDTQYF. In nucleotides, the CDR3 is TGTGCCAGCAGTGTGAGGGGGACCGTTCAAGGCACAGATACGCAGTATTTT.

CDR3: CASSLGAELFF. The CDR3 bases are TGTGCCAGCAGTTTGGGGGCGGAGCTGTTTTTT. The chain employs TRBV12-3 or TRBV12-4 and TRBJ2-2; possibly TRBD1 for D (6 bases). V shed 3 bases and J shed 10 bases, with 6 bases lying between them. The CDR3 is 11 residues long.

Written as DNA, the CDR3 is TGTGCCAGCAGCGTAGCTAGAGAGGGCCCTTTGAACACTGAAGCTTTCTTT. Translation gives CASSVAREGPLNTEAFF. The chain carries TRBV9 and TRBJ1-1, with unresolved D. Between the trimmed V and J ends, which lost 0 bases and 0 bases, there was a span of 15 bases. Germline V lookup: CDR1 SGDLS, CDR2 YYNGEE. The CDR3 sequence is 17 residues long.

The gene calls are TRBV5-1 and TRBJ1-1, with TRBD1 matching over 8 bases. Germline-derived CDR1 and CDR2 are SGHRS and YFSETQ. The CDR3 is 15 residues long. The V segment lost 4 bases and the J segment 1 base; nucleotides outside the gene matches: 6. CDR3 bases: TGCGCCAGCAGCCCGGGACAGGCGGAGAACACTGAAGCTTTCTTT. This codes for CASSPGQAENTEAFF.

The CDR3 coding sequence is TGTGCCAGCAGTTCACTAGCGGGACACGAGCAGTTCTTC. This sequence encodes CASSSLAGHEQFF. V usage is TRBV27 and J usage is TRBJ2-1, with 10 bases that match TRBD2. The V segment lost 4 bases and the J segment 10 bases; nucleotides outside the gene matches: 4. Looked up from germline, CDR1 is MNHEY and CDR2 is SMNVEV (reference sequence). This CDR3 has 13 amino acids.

The chain links TRBV30 to TRBJ2-1; 9 bases agree with TRBD1. V lost 8 bases and J lost 6; bases outside the gene matches: 5. The CDR3 runs 12 residues. Germline values: CDR1 GTSNPN, CDR2 SVGIG (reference sequence). CDR3 bases: TGTGCCAGCGGGGACAGGGTCAATGAGCAGTTCTTC. This codes for CASGDRVNEQFF.

The rearrangement uses TRBV6-6 and TRBJ2-1, with D maybe TRBD2 (5 bases). This CDR3 spans 12 amino acids. In germline, CDR1 is MNHNY, CDR2 SVGAGI (reference sequence). V gave up 6 bases and J gave up 7 bases, with 10 bases separating them. This chain's CDR3 is CASRRTDNEQFF. CDR3 DNA sequence: TGTGCCAGCAGGAGGACTGATAATGAGCAGTTCTTC.

The chain carries TRBV27 and TRBJ2-5; 9 bases are shared with TRBD1. This CDR3 is 15 amino acids long. V was clipped by 0 bases and J by 5 bases; unmatched bases: 4. Germline lookup yields CDR1 MNHEY and CDR2 SMNVEV (reference sequence). The CDR3 DNA follows: TGTGCCAGCAGTTTATCGAGGACAGGGGTGGAGACCCAGTACTTC. Protein sequence: CASSLSRTGVETQYF.

The genes are TRBV28 and TRBJ2-1; no reliable D call. The CDR3 is 14 amino acids. The germline V gene has CDR1 MDHEN and CDR2 SYDVKM. V shed 7 bases and J shed 0 bases, with 10 bases lying between them. CDR3 sequence: CASTSSSSYNEQFF. CDR3 coding DNA: TGTGCCAGCACTTCCTCGAGCTCCTACAATGAGCAGTTCTTC.

The rearrangement uses TRBV2 and TRBJ2-7; 8 bases map to TRBD2. There are 14 residues in the CDR3. V dropped 9 bases and J dropped 4; count of bases not matched to a gene: 11. Germline V gene lookup returns CDR1 SNHLY and CDR2 FYNNEI. The CDR3 spells CASERERGGYEQYF. CDR3 bases: TGTGCCAGTGAGCGGGAGAGGGGAGGTTACGAGCAGTACTTC.

J is TRBJ2-3 and V is TRBV29-1; TRBD1 matches at 9 bases. The germline CDR1 and CDR2 sequences are SQVTM and ANQGSEA. J lost 5 bases, V lost 6 bases, and 9 bases had no gene match. The CDR3 consists of 14 residues. CDR3 sequence: CSVVGQGLRDTQYF. The DNA of the CDR3 is TGCAGCGTGGTGGGACAGGGTCTACGAGATACGCAGTATTTT.

The rearrangement joins TRBV19 to TRBJ2-1, with 14 bases fitting TRBD2. This CDR3 region has 13 residues. CDR1 LNHDA and CDR2 SQIVND come from the germline V gene (reference sequence). V gave up 11 bases and J gave up 8 bases; unmatched junction bases: 5. The DNA of the CDR3 is TGTGCCGCGGGACTAGCGGGAGACGATGAGCAGTTCTTC. Its protein product is CAAGLAGDDEQFF.